A single sample gave rise to the 22 T cell receptor beta chains below, sequenced in a study of response to subunit inactivated influenza vaccine. One entry per CDR3 protein results from TCRdb running MiXCR on the RT-PCR reads. The data contain around 160,000 distinct CDR3 sequences, approximately 11% of them singletons. The sample consisted of non-naive T cells sorted from PBMCs, taken roughly 6 weeks after vaccination. The receptors shown here come from a man aged 50 to 60 who received an inactivated influenza vaccine.

This clonotype was observed a handful of times. V and J are TRBV28 and TRBJ2-1, with D perhaps matching TRBD2 (5 bases). V was pared by 2 bases and J by 7 bases, with 18 bases between. The germline CDR1 and CDR2 sequences are MDHEN and SYDVKM. The CDR3 consists of 16 residues. In nucleotides, the CDR3 is TGTGCCAGCAGTTTACAAAAGTACCCGCGCGGGAATGAGCAGTTCTTC. Translation gives CASSLQKYPRGNEQFF. Filled out from reference TRBV28 and TRBJ2-1, the complete variable domain reads DVKVTQSSRYLVKRTGEKVFLECVQDMDHENMFWYRQDPGLGLRLIYFSYDVKMKEKGDIPEGYSVSREKKERFSLILESASTNQTSMYLCASSLQKYPRGNEQFFGPGTRLTVL.

The chain joins TRBV4-3 to TRBJ1-1; 11 positions agree with TRBD1. The CDR3 totals 15 residues. Trimming took 3 bases from V and 6 from J; bases not matched to a gene: 6. The V gene's germline CDR1 is LGHNA and CDR2 YSLEER. The DNA for the CDR3 is TGCGCCAGCAGCCACGGGACAGGGGGAGATGCTGAAGCTTTCTTT. Its translation is CASSHGTGGDAEAFF.

A few counts support this clonotype. This rearrangement joins TRBV7-2 to TRBJ2-7; 8 bases are a match to TRBD1. The CDR3 consists of 16 residues. CDR1 and CDR2 from the germline V gene are SGHTA and FQGNSA. The J segment lost 2 bases and the V segment lost 6 bases, leaving 12 bases of the junction unmatched. The CDR3 here is CASRGLLRQGTYEQYF. Here the CDR3 DNA reads TGTGCCAGCAGGGGTTTGTTGAGACAGGGGACCTACGAGCAGTACTTC.

The CDR3 DNA follows: TGTGCCAGCAGCCACAAAGCATTAGGGGGGAACACTGAAGCTTTCTTT. It encodes CASSHKALGGNTEAFF. The V gene is TRBV5-6, the J gene TRBJ1-1, with D possibly being TRBD1 (6 bases). This CDR3 has 16 residues. Trimming left V 4 bases short and J 1 base short, with 17 bases between. In germline, CDR1 is SGHDT, CDR2 YYEEEE.

This clonotype was recorded many times. The genes are TRBV2 and TRBJ2-1; 9 bases agree with TRBD2. The CDR3 contains 13 residues. After removal of 4 bases from V and 10 bases from J, the junction contained 5 bases not matched to a gene. Germline CDR1 is SNHLY and CDR2 is FYNNEI. CDR3 DNA: TGTGCCAGCAGTGCAGCTAGCGGGGTGGAGCAGTTCTTC. Translated, it gives CASSAASGVEQFF.

In this sample, this clonotype turned up many times. V and J are TRBV28 and TRBJ2-7; a possible D gene is TRBD1 (5 bases). Germline-derived CDR1 and CDR2 are MDHEN and SYDVKM. The CDR3 runs to 15 residues. The germline V and J ends were trimmed by 5 bases and 3 bases, with 17 bases remaining between them. CDR3 nucleotide sequence: TGTGCCAGCAGTCCCCTGCTCACAGGCGACTACGAGCAGTACTTC. The encoded protein is CASSPLLTGDYEQYF. Full variable domain (rest looked up from reference TRBV28 and TRBJ2-7): DVKVTQSSRYLVKRTGEKVFLECVQDMDHENMFWYRQDPGLGLRLIYFSYDVKMKEKGDIPEGYSVSREKKERFSLILESASTNQTSMYLCASSPLLTGDYEQYFGPGTRLTVT.

The sample holds many counts of this clonotype. The genes are TRBV11-2 and TRBJ2-3; 8 bases are a match to TRBD2. The trim removed 4 bases at V and 5 bases at J, leaving 8 bases unmatched. The CDR3 runs 15 residues. Germline CDR1 SGHAT, CDR2 FQNNGV. DNA of the CDR3: TGTGCCAGCAGCTCACGGGCGGGGGGTCAAGATACGCAGTATTTT. Translation gives CASSSRAGGQDTQYF.

A few counts support this clonotype. The rearrangement joins TRBV6-1 to TRBJ1-5, with D perhaps TRBD1 (5 bases). The V end was cut by 6 bases, the J end by 6 bases, with 15 bases between. The CDR3 runs to 14 residues. CDR1 and CDR2 (germline): MNHNS, SASEGT. In nucleotides, the CDR3 is TGTGCCAGCAGAACCGGGGCCGGGGGTCAGCCCCAGCATTTT. Amino acids: CASRTGAGGQPQHF.

This clonotype was detected only a few times. The chain combines TRBV7-3 with TRBJ2-2; no definite D call. Germline V CDR1 and CDR2: SGHTA, FQGTGA. There are 15 residues in the CDR3. Trimming pared 4 bases from V and 2 bases from J, leaving 11 bases between. CDR3 residues: CASSSGVYNTGELFF. The CDR3 DNA reads TGTGCCAGCAGCTCGGGCGTCTACAACACCGGGGAGCTGTTTTTT.

The V and J genes are TRBV5-1 and TRBJ1-4; 10 positions match TRBD1. The germline gives CDR1 SGHRS, CDR2 YFSETQ. The CDR3 consists of 13 residues. V dropped 9 bases and J dropped 5; count of bases not matched to a gene: 4. CDR3 sequence (DNA): TGCGCCACCCCGGGACAGGGGAATGAAAAACTGTTTTTT. It encodes CATPGQGNEKLFF.

This clonotype was recorded at least ten times. This chain's CDR3 is CASSPGGTVGTDTQYF. CDR3 DNA: TGTGCCAGCAGCCCCGGCGGGACAGTAGGCACAGATACGCAGTATTTT. The chain combines TRBV7-2 with TRBJ2-3; D possibly corresponds to TRBD1 (7 bases). The CDR3 totals 16 residues. The germline V and J ends were trimmed by 5 bases and 1 base, with 16 bases remaining between them. CDR1 and CDR2 from the germline V gene are SGHTA and FQGNSA.

The sample holds a few counts of this clonotype. The chain is built from TRBV29-1 and TRBJ1-1; unclear D gene. V lost 6 bases and J 3 bases, leaving 11 bases between the germline ends. This CDR3 has 12 residues. The germline gives CDR1 SQVTM, CDR2 ANQGSEA. The CDR3 nucleotides are TGCAGCGTCCGCCCGGGCCACACTGAAGCTTTCTTT. Translation: CSVRPGHTEAFF.

The chain joins TRBV11-1 to TRBJ2-7; 8 bases fit TRBD2. V was pared by 5 bases and J by 4 bases, with 4 bases of the junction left unmatched. This CDR3 is built from 13 residues. The V gene's germline CDR1 is SGHAT and CDR2 FQDESV (reference sequence). CDR3 in amino acids: CASSPRGGYEQYF. CDR3 nucleotides: TGTGCCAGCAGCCCACGGGGGGGGTACGAGCAGTACTTC.

This clonotype was detected only a few times. The V and J genes are TRBV5-6 and TRBJ1-1, with 8 bases aligning to TRBD1. The CDR3 sequence is 14 residues long. Germline V gene data show CDR1 as SGHDT and CDR2 as YYEEEE. J gave up 4 bases and V 1 base, and 3 bases lay outside the gene matches. CDR3 sequence reads: CASSLPGGPTEAFF. CDR3 in DNA: TGTGCCAGCAGCTTGCCAGGGGGCCCCACTGAAGCTTTCTTT.

This clonotype was picked up many times. The J gene is TRBJ1-5, the V gene TRBV27; D ambiguous. V was cut by 4 bases and J by 7 bases, with 11 bases left in between. The CDR3 is 13 amino acids. The germline CDR1 and CDR2 sequences are MNHEY and SMNVEV (reference sequence). The DNA of the CDR3 is TGTGCCAGCAGTTCCCGTGCGGGCCAGCCCCAGCATTTT. Residues: CASSSRAGQPQHF.

V is TRBV11-3 and J is TRBJ2-1; a weak D match, TRBD2 (6 bases). V lost 4 bases, J lost 7 bases, and 23 bases lay in between. The CDR3 spans 17 residues. The V gene's germline CDR1 is SGHNT and CDR2 YENEEA. DNA for the CDR3: TGTGCCAGCAGCTCCGCCGGTGCATCCCCAGGGAGGAATGAGCAGTTCTTC. Translation gives CASSSAGASPGRNEQFF. Full variable domain (rest looked up from reference TRBV11-3 and TRBJ2-1): EAGVVQSPRYKIIEKKQPVAFWCNPISGHNTLYWYLQNLGQGPELLIRYENEEAVDDSQLPKDRFSAERLKGVDSTLKIQPAELGDSAVYLCASSSAGASPGRNEQFFGPGTRLTVL.

The DNA of the CDR3 is TGTGCCAGCAGTTCCCAACGGACTAGCGGCACAGATACGCAGTATTTT. Amino acid sequence: CASSSQRTSGTDTQYF. J is TRBJ2-3 and V is TRBV12-3 or TRBV12-4; TRBD2 aligns across 9 bases. The CDR3 is made up of 16 amino acids. Trimming cost V 4 bases and J 1 base; bases outside gene matches: 6.

The chain combines TRBV7-2 with TRBJ1-5; D unresolved. This CDR3 has 13 amino acids. Germline CDR1 and CDR2: SGHTA and FQGNSA. V gave up 4 bases and J gave up 5 bases, with 9 bases separating them. Here the CDR3 reads CASSYDKYQPQHF. The CDR3 DNA reads as TGTGCCAGCAGCTACGACAAATATCAGCCCCAGCATTTT.

This clonotype was counted a few times. This chain links TRBV2 with TRBJ2-7; D perhaps matches TRBD2 (6 bases). The CDR3 runs to 15 residues. CDR1 and CDR2 (germline): SNHLY, FYNNEI. Trimming left V 2 bases short and J 6 bases short, with 17 bases between. CDR3 DNA sequence: TGTGCCAGCAGTGAAAGGAGGGTAGGGAGTCGCGAGCAGTACTTC. Translating gives CASSERRVGSREQYF.

This chain connects TRBV4-2 to TRBJ1-5; unclear D gene. CDR1 LGHNA and CDR2 YNFKEQ come from the germline V gene. The V end was cut by 1 base, the J end by 10 bases, with 14 bases between. The CDR3 has 14 residues. CDR3 bases: TGTGCCAGCAGCCAAGCCCTGGTTAACGACCCCCAGCATTTT. It translates to CASSQALVNDPQHF.

The rearrangement links TRBV5-1 to TRBJ2-5; D is undetermined. Per germline, CDR1 SGHRS and CDR2 YFSETQ. This CDR3 has 12 residues. Trimming stripped 5 bases from V and 0 bases from J, with 5 bases between. DNA for the CDR3: TGCGCCAGCAGGGTGAACCAAGAGACCCAGTACTTC. Protein product: CASRVNQETQYF.

The sample holds many counts of this clonotype. This chain uses TRBV7-8 with TRBJ2-7; no definite D call. This CDR3 spans 13 amino acids. Trimming pared 2 bases from V and 1 base from J, leaving 6 bases between. The germline gives CDR1 SGHVS, CDR2 FQNEAQ. The CDR3 region has the DNA TGTGCCAGCAGCTTACAGGTATCCTACGAGCAGTACTTC. This translates into CASSLQVSYEQYF.